One and the same sample provided the 19 T cell receptor beta chains below, sequenced in a study of blood T cell repertoires in COVID-19. Measured with immunoSEQ multiplex PCR; TCRdb has only the in-frame clones, and not every one. The table includes about 100,000 clones, about 90% detected once. Material: peripheral blood. The receptor set was obtained from a man between 45 and 60 years old with acute or convalescent COVID-19.

This clone was recorded only once. Because the CDR3's place on the DNA is in doubt, the DNA is left out and the CDR3 is given as listed by TCRdb. The chain recombines TRBV6-5 with TRBJ2-7; no DNA check was done on the table's D call, TRBD2. The CDR3 sequence runs 16 residues, both termini included. Germline V gives CDR1 MNHEY, CDR2 SVGAGI. CDR3 region: CASSSSKRGRTYEQYF.

V and J are TRBV9 and TRBJ2-2, with D possibly being TRBD1 (6 bases). V lost 7 bases, J lost 6 bases, and 19 bases lay in between. The CDR3 runs to 15 residues. Germline CDR1 reads SGDLS; CDR2 reads YYNGEE. The DNA of the CDR3 is TGTGCCAGCCGAACAGGGCGTAGTAAGGCCGGGGAGCTGTTTTTT. Its translation is CASRTGRSKAGELFF.

The V and J genes are TRBV3-1 (or the pseudogene TRBV3-2) and TRBJ1-5; tentative D call: TRBD1 (5 bases). The germline V gene has CDR1 LGHDT and CDR2 YNNKEL (reference sequence). CDR3 length: 14 residues. V shed 4 bases and J shed 4 bases, with 11 bases lying between them. The CDR3 DNA reads TGTGCCAGCAGCCTTGGGGCAGGGAATCAGCCCCAGCATTTT. Amino acid sequence: CASSLGAGNQPQHF.

J is TRBJ1-4 and V is TRBV6-2 or TRBV6-3, with D tentatively TRBD1 (6 bases). Germline V gene lookup returns CDR1 MNHEY and CDR2 SVGEGT. Trimming shortened V by 4 bases and J by 3 bases, and 24 bases separated the two germline ends. This CDR3 comprises 19 residues. CDR3 bases: TGTGCCAGCAGTTTCCTCCTCGACAGGCTGGTTGTTGCTAATGAAAAACTGTTTTTT. Translation gives CASSFLLDRLVVANEKLFF.

V and J are TRBV6-5 and TRBJ2-6, with D uncertain. CDR3 length: 14 amino acids. Germline V gives CDR1 MNHEY, CDR2 SVGAGI. Trimming left V 6 bases short and J 0 bases short, with 6 bases between. CDR3 in amino acids: CASSRVSGANVLTF. The CDR3 DNA reads as TGTGCCAGCAGCCGGGTCTCTGGGGCCAACGTCCTGACTTTC.

The genes are TRBV6-6 and TRBJ2-2; D gene unclear. V was trimmed by 2 bases and J by 6 bases, leaving 7 bases between them. CDR3 size: 13 residues. Germline-derived CDR1 and CDR2 are MNHNY and SVGAGI (reference sequence). CDR3 protein: CASSYVSPGELFF. CDR3 DNA: TGTGCCAGCAGTTACGTATCTCCCGGGGAGCTGTTTTTT.

The V gene is TRBV7-9, the J gene TRBJ2-1; D may be TRBD1 (6 bases). CDR1 and CDR2 from the germline V gene are SEHNR and FQNEAQ (reference sequence). CDR3 length equals 14 residues. The V gene lost 3 bases and the J gene lost 5 bases, with 11 bases spanning the gap. This chain's CDR3 is CASSLDRNHNEQFF. CDR3 sequence (DNA): TGTGCCAGCAGCTTGGACAGAAATCACAATGAGCAGTTCTTC.

This clone was seen a handful of times. This rearrangement joins TRBV25-1 to TRBJ1-1; D might be TRBD1 (5 bases). Germline assignment: CDR1 MGHDK and CDR2 SYGVNS. Trimming left V 6 bases short and J 5 bases short, with 16 bases between. This CDR3 comprises 14 residues. CDR3 nucleotide sequence: TGTGCCAGCAGGTACGGAGGGGTTCAAACTGAAGCTTTCTTT. This gives the protein CASRYGGVQTEAFF.

This clone was counted once. J is TRBJ1-3 and V is TRBV7-3, with TRBD1 matching 9 bases. Germline assignment: CDR1 SGHTA and CDR2 FQGTGA. This CDR3 region has 17 residues. With V trimmed by 5 bases and J by 0 bases, 8 bases remained unmatched. CDR3 coding DNA: TGTGCCAGCAGCGGGACAGGGATTCCCCCCTCTGGAAACACCATATATTTT. As protein: CASSGTGIPPSGNTIYF.

This sequence joins TRBV6-5 and TRBJ2-3; TRBD2 might be the D (6 bases). The length of the CDR3 is 15 residues. Germline V lookup: CDR1 MNHEY, CDR2 SVGAGI. V lost 2 bases and J 3 bases, leaving 12 bases between the germline ends. CDR3 nucleotides: TGTGCCAGCAGTTACGAATTGGGGAGGACAGATACGCAGTATTTT. This gives the protein CASSYELGRTDTQYF.

In DNA form, the CDR3 reads TGTGCCAGCAGCCCGTGGGGCGGACAGACCTACAATGAGCAGTTCTTC. Translating gives CASSPWGGQTYNEQFF. This chain joins TRBV5-6 and TRBJ2-1; TRBD1 is a possible D gene (6 bases). This CDR3 has 16 residues. Deletions cut 4 bases from V and 2 bases from J, with 16 bases between. In germline, CDR1 is SGHDT, CDR2 YYEEEE.

The chain joins TRBV7-9 to TRBJ1-4; D may be TRBD1 (5 bases). Germline values: CDR1 SEHNR, CDR2 FQNEAQ (reference sequence). The CDR3 runs 13 residues. V lost 5 bases and J 7 bases, leaving 11 bases between the germline ends. The CDR3 DNA reads as TGTGCCAGCAGCCGACAGTGGGGTGAAAAACTGTTTTTT. This codes for CASSRQWGEKLFF.

The gene calls are TRBV7-9 and TRBJ2-2; D is unclear. From germline, CDR1 is SEHNR and CDR2 FQNEAQ (reference sequence). The V gene lost 3 bases and the J gene lost 3 bases, with 8 bases spanning the gap. The CDR3 consists of 14 residues. The CDR3 DNA is TGTGCCAGCAGCTTGGTGCAGTACACCGGGGAGCTGTTTTTT. Residues: CASSLVQYTGELFF.

The chain combines TRBV19 with TRBJ1-1; 9 bases line up with TRBD1. Losses at the gene ends were 5 bases for V and 0 bases for J; bases not matched to a gene: 7. Germline V gene sequence: CDR1 LNHDA, CDR2 SQIVND (reference sequence). The CDR3 is 16 residues long. The CDR3 DNA reads as TGTGCCAGTAGTCCCCGACAGGGGGGAATGAACACTGAAGCTTTCTTT. This encodes CASSPRQGGMNTEAFF.

The rearrangement uses TRBV7-8 and TRBJ1-1; TRBD1 matches 10 bases. Trimming removed 1 base from V and 6 bases from J; junction bases left unmatched: 8. There are 16 residues in the CDR3. CDR1 SGHVS and CDR2 FQNEAQ come from the germline V gene. Here the CDR3 reads CASSLGHGTGVSEAFF. The CDR3 nucleotides are TGTGCCAGCAGCTTAGGGCATGGGACAGGGGTATCTGAAGCTTTCTTT. Full variable domain (remainder filled in from reference TRBV7-8 and TRBJ1-1): GAGVSQSPRYKVAKRGQDVALRCDPISGHVSLFWYQQALGQGPEFLTYFQNEAQLDKSGLPSDRFFAERPEGSVSTLKIQRTQQEDSAVYLCASSLGHGTGVSEAFFGQGTRLTVV.

The J gene is TRBJ1-6, the V gene TRBV2; D call uncertain. V gave up 2 bases and J gave up 9 bases, with 11 bases separating them. Germline lookup yields CDR1 SNHLY and CDR2 FYNNEI. This CDR3 is built from 14 residues. CDR3 in amino acids: CASSETRGSSPLHF. Written as DNA, the CDR3 is TGTGCCAGCAGTGAAACCAGAGGGAGTTCACCCCTCCACTTT.

The rearrangement joins TRBV20-1 to TRBJ1-2; D is unclear. The ends were cut back, 1 base at V and 8 bases at J, with 8 bases in the middle. Germline values: CDR1 DFQATT, CDR2 SNEGSKA (reference sequence). The CDR3 is made up of 11 amino acids. Here the CDR3 DNA reads TGCAGTGCTAGAGCGGGTGACGGCTACACCTTC. Translating it yields CSARAGDGYTF.

The CDR3 is CASATGFGTEAFF. The CDR3 DNA reads TGTGCCAGCGCAACAGGGTTTGGGACTGAAGCTTTCTTT. This chain connects TRBV27 to TRBJ1-1; a possible D gene is TRBD1 (6 bases). CDR1 MNHEY and CDR2 SMNVEV come from the germline V gene (reference sequence). V was shortened by 8 bases and J by 5 bases, with 15 bases between the two germline ends. The CDR3 loop spans 13 amino acids.

CDR3 sequence (DNA): TGTGCCAGCTCCCCGAGCCCGGGGACAGGGTTCGGCTACGAGCAGTACTTC. Translating gives CASSPSPGTGFGYEQYF. V usage is TRBV18 and J usage is TRBJ2-7; 9 positions agree with TRBD1. The CDR3 totals 17 residues. Losses at the gene ends were 6 bases for V and 3 bases for J; bases not matched to a gene: 15. Germline V gene lookup returns CDR1 KGHSH and CDR2 LQKENI.